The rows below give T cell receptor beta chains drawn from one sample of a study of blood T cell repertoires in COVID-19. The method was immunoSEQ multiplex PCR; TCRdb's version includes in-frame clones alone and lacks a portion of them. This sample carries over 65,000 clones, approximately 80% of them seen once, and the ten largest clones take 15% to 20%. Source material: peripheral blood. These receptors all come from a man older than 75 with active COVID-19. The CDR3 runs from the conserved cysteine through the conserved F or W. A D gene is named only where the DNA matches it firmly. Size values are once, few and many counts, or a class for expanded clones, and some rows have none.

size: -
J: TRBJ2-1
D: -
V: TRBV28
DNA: TGTGCCAGCAGTTTACTCAGGAATTTCTACAATGAGCAGTTCTTC
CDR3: CASSLLRNFYNEQFF

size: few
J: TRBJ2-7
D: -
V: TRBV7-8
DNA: TGTGCCAGCAGCCCCCTTACCCTGAGCTCCTACGAGCAGTACTTC
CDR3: CASSPLTLSSYEQYF

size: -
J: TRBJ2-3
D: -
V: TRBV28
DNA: TGTGCCAGTAACACACGGAGGGCAAGCACAGATACGCAGTATTTT
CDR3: CASNTRRASTDTQYF

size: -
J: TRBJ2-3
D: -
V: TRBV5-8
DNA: TGTGCCAGCAGCCTGGGACTTCCCACAGATACGCAGTATTTT
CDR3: CASSLGLPTDTQYF

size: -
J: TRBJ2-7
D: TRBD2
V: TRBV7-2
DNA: TGTGCCAGCAAGACTAGCGGGGCGGCCTACGAGCAGTACTTC
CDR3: CASKTSGAAYEQYF

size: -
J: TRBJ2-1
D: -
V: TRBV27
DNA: TGTGCCAGCAGTTTATTGTCGCAGGGGTCCTACAATGAGCAGTTCTTC
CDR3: CASSLLSQGSYNEQFF

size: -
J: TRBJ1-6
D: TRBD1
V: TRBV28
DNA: TGTGCCAGCAGTAACAGCAGGGGGAATTCACCCCTCCACTTT
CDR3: CASSNSRGNSPLHF

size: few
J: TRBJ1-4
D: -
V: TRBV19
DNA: TGTGCCAGTAGTATCCCGTATGAAAAACTGTTTTTT
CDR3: CASSIPYEKLFF

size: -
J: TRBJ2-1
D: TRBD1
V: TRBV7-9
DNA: TGTGCCAGCAACCATCGGGACAGGGTCAATGAGCAGTTCTTC
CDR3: CASNHRDRVNEQFF

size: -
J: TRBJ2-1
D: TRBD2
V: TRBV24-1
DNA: TGTGCCACTAGCGGGACCCCGACGAATGAGCAGTTCTTC
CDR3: CATSGTPTNEQFF

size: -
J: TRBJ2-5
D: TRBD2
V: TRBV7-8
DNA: TGTGCCAGCAGCTTAGGGGGACTAGTCGGGCGAGAGACCCAGTACTTC
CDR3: CASSLGGLVGRETQYF

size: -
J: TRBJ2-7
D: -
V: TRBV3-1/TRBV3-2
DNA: TGTGCCAGCAGCCAAGCAATACACTCCTACGAGCAGTACTTC
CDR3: CASSQAIHSYEQYF

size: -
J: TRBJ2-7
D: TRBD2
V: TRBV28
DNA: TGTGCCAGTAGAAGGGGGGTAGCGGGAGGCTCCTACGAGCAGTACTTC
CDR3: CASRRGVAGGSYEQYF

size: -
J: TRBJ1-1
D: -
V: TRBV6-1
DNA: TGTGCCAGCAGTGAAGGGGCAGGGTTTGGGATGAACACTGAAGCTTTCTTT
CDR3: CASSEGAGFGMNTEAFF

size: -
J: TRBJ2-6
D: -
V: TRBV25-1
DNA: TGTGCCAGCAGACCTAATCACTCTGGGGCCAACGTCCTGACTTTC
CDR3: CASRPNHSGANVLTF

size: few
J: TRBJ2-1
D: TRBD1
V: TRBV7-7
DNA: TGTGCTAGCAGCTTCGGGACAGGGGCTACATATGAGCAGTTCTTC
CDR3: CASSFGTGATYEQFF

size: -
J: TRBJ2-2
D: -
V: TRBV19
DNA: TGTGCCAGTAGTATAGCCGGAGGGACAGCTAACACCGGGGAGCTGTTTTTT
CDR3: CASSIAGGTANTGELFF

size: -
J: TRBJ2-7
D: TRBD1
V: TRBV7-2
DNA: TGTGCCAGCAGCATCTCCGGGACAGGGGGCGTCGAGCAGTACTTC
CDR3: CASSISGTGGVEQYF

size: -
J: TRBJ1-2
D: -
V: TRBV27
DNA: TGTGCCAGCACGCTCCGTAGTGGCTACACCTTC
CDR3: CASTLRSGYTF

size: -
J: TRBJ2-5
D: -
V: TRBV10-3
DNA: TGTGCCATCAGCGCTGGGCCCCAAGAGACCCAGTACTTC
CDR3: CAISAGPQETQYF

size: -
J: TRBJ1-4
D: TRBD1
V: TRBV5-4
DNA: TGTGCCAGCAGCTCAAAACAGGGGGCAGGTGAAAAACTGTTTTTT
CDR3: CASSSKQGAGEKLFF

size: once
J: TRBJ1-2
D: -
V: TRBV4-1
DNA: TGCGCCAGCAGCTTTTCGGGCCTCGGGAGGGGCCCTAACTATGGCTACACCTTC
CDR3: CASSFSGLGRGPNYGYTF

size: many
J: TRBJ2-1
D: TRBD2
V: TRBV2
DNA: TGTGCCAGCAGTCGGGGGGATGAGCAGTTCTTC
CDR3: CASSRGDEQFF

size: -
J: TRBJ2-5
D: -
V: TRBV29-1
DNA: TGCAGCGTTGGGCACCAAGAGACCCAGTACTTC
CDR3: CSVGHQETQYF

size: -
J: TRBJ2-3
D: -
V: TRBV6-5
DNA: TGTGCCAGCAGTTACGACCCTAGGGATACGCAGTATTTT
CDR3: CASSYDPRDTQYF

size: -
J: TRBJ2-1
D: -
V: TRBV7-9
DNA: TGTGCCAGCAGCTTGTCCACTTCCTACAATGAGCAGTTCTTC
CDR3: CASSLSTSYNEQFF